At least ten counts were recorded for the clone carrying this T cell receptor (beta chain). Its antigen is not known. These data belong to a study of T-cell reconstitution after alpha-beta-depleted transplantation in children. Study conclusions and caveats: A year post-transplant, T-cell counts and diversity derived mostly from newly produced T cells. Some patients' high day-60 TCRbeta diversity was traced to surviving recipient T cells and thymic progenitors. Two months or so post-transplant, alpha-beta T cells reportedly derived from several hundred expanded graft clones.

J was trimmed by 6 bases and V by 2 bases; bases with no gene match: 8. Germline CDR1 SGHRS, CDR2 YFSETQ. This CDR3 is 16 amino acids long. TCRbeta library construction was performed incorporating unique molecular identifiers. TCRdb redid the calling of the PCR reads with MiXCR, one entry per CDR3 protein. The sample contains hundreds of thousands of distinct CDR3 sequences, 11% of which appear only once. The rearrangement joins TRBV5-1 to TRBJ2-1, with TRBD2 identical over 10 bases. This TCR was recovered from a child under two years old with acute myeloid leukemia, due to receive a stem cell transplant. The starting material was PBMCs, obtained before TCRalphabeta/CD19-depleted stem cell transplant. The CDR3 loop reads CASSFSPLAGANEQFF. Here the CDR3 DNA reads TGCGCCAGCAGCTTCTCCCCCCTAGCGGGAGCCAATGAGCAGTTCTTC. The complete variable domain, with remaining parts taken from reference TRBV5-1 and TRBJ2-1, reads KAGVTQTPRYLIKTRGQQVTLSCSPISGHRSVSWYQQTPGQGLQFLFEYFSETQRNKGNFPGRFSGRQFSNSRSEMNVSTLELGDSALYLCASSFSPLAGANEQFFGPGTRLTVL.